Below, 7 T cell receptor beta chains from the same sample are listed, as sequenced in a study of T-cell reconstitution after alpha-beta-depleted transplantation in children. Findings and limits, study-wide: T-cell counts and diversity were attributed mostly to newly produced T cells one year after transplant.

What these receptors recognize is not known. Preparation of the TCRbeta library involved a method that used unique molecular identifiers. TCRdb fed the PCR reads into MiXCR, producing one record per CDR3 protein. The profile shows around 270,000 distinct CDR3 sequences, 6% to 10% of them singletons. Specimen: peripheral blood, collected 360 days after TCRalphabeta/CD19-depleted stem cell transplant. All receptors come from a female patient aged 2-9 years who had a stem cell transplant for Fanconi anemia, so the T cells may come from the graft donor.

A note on this clonotype: A junction end diverges from the germline sequence, so it may reflect a read error. V usage is TRBV3-1 and J usage is TRBJ2-6, with D perhaps matching TRBD1 (6 bases). The CDR3 is made up of 17 amino acids. In germline, CDR1 is LGHDT, CDR2 YNNKEL (reference sequence). CDR3 residues: CASCQEGHTSGANVLTF. In nucleotides, the CDR3 is TGTGCCAGCTGCCAAGAGGGACACACCTCTGGGGCCAACGTCCTGACTTTC.

The chain combines TRBV5-5 with TRBJ2-1, with TRBD2 identical over 8 bases. CDR1 and CDR2 (germline): SGHKS, YYEKEE (reference sequence). The CDR3 is made up of 16 amino acids. V shed 0 bases, J shed 8 bases, and the junction held 10 bases outside the gene matches. This CDR3 is CASSLAAGLGGDEQFF. CDR3 coding DNA: TGTGCCAGCAGCTTGGCCGCGGGACTAGGGGGTGATGAGCAGTTCTTC.

This clonotype was seen a handful of times. CDR3 protein: CAWTPDRNYEQYF. CDR3 nucleotide sequence: TGTGCCTGGACTCCGGACAGGAACTACGAGCAGTACTTC. The rearrangement joins TRBV30 to TRBJ2-7, with TRBD1 matching 7 bases. V was pared by 4 bases and J by 3 bases, with 6 bases of the junction left unmatched. CDR3 length: 13 amino acids. Germline lookup yields CDR1 GTSNPN and CDR2 SVGIG (reference sequence).

This clonotype occurred a few times. The V and J genes are TRBV27 and TRBJ2-3; D not certain. Germline V gives CDR1 MNHEY, CDR2 SMNVEV (reference sequence). The CDR3 is 16 amino acids. Trimming stripped 5 bases from V and 0 bases from J, with 15 bases between. CDR3 coding DNA: TGTGCCAGCAGTCCCATATCTCACGCTAGCACAGATACGCAGTATTTT. It translates to CASSPISHASTDTQYF.

In DNA, the CDR3 is TGTGCCAGCAGTTCCTGGACAGGGGGCGCCGACACTGAAGCTTTCTTT. It encodes CASSSWTGGADTEAFF. The J gene is TRBJ1-1, the V gene TRBV28; the match to TRBD1 covers 11 bases. Germline V gene data show CDR1 as MDHEN and CDR2 as SYDVKM. This CDR3 has 16 residues. The V and J ends lost 4 bases and 3 bases, in that order; junction bases with no gene match: 7.

This clonotype was counted between two and nine times. The chain links TRBV3-1 to TRBJ2-3; TRBD1 is a possible D gene (6 bases). The V gene lost 4 bases and the J gene lost 5 bases, with 16 bases spanning the gap. There are 15 residues in the CDR3. CDR1 is LGHDT, CDR2 YNNKEL, per germline (reference sequence). The CDR3 bases are TGTGCCAGCAGCCTCTGGGACACGGGGCAAGATACGCAGTATTTT. Its translation is CASSLWDTGQDTQYF.

This clonotype showed up just a few times. The V and J genes are TRBV18 and TRBJ1-5; 8 nucleotides line up with TRBD1. CDR3 length: 15 amino acids. The J segment lost 5 bases and the V segment lost 3 bases, leaving 6 bases of the junction unmatched. Germline values: CDR1 KGHSH, CDR2 LQKENI. The CDR3 nucleotides are TGTGCCAGCTCACCGGCACAGGGGGTTTATCAGCCCCAGCATTTT. Encoded protein: CASSPAQGVYQPQHF.